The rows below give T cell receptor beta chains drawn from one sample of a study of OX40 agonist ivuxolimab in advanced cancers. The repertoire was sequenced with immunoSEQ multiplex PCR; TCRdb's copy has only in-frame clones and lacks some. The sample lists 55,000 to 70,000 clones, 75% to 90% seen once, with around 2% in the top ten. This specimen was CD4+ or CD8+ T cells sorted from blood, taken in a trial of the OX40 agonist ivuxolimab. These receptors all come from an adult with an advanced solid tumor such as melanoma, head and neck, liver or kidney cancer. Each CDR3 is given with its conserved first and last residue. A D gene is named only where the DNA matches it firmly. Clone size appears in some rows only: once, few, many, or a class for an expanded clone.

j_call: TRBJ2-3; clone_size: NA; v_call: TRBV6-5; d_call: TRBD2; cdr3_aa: CASSSGGGGTDTQYF; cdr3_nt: TGTGCCAGCAGTTCCGGGGGGGGCGGCACAGATACGCAGTATTTT
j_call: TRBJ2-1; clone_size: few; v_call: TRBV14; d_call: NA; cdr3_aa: CASSQEPGSAYEQFF; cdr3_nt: TGTGCCAGCAGCCAAGAACCAGGATCGGCCTATGAGCAGTTCTTC
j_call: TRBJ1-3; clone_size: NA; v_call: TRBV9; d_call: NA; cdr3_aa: CASSFRGSSGNTIYF; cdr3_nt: TGTGCCAGCAGCTTCCGGGGGTCCTCTGGAAACACCATATATTTT
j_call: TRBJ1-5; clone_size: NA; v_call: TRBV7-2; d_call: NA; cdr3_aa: CASSLSGGASNQPQHF; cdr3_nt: TGTGCCAGCAGCTTAAGTGGGGGGGCAAGCAATCAGCCCCAGCATTTT
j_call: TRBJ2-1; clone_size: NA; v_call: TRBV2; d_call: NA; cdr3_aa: CASSVGFGQKSYNEQFF; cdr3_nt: TGTGCCAGCAGTGTCGGCTTTGGACAGAAGTCCTACAATGAGCAGTTCTTC
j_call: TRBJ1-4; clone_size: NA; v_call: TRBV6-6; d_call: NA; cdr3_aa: CASRQTDMDREKLFF; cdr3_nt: TGTGCCAGCAGACAAACCGACATGGACCGTGAAAAACTGTTTTTT
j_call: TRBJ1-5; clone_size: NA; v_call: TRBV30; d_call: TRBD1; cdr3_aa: CAWSPYDRGSNQPQHF; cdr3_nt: TGTGCCTGGAGTCCTTACGACAGGGGTAGCAATCAGCCCCAGCATTTT
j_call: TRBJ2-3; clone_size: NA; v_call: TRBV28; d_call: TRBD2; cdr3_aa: CASSPQFSGEGDTQYF; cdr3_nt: TGTGCCAGCAGTCCCCAGTTTAGCGGGGAGGGAGATACGCAGTATTTT
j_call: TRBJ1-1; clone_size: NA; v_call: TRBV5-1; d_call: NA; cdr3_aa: CASSLDRVYTEAFF; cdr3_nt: TGCGCCAGCAGCTTGGACAGGGTTTACACTGAAGCTTTCTTT
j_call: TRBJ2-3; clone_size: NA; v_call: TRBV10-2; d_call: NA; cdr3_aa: CASAGLLLTDTQYF; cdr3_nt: TGCGCCAGCGCCGGGCTCCTCCTCACAGATACGCAGTATTTT
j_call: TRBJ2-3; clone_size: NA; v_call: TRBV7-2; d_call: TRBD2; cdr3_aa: CASSGQLAGGTDTQYF; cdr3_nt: TGTGCCAGCAGCGGGCAACTAGCGGGGGGCACAGATACGCAGTATTTT
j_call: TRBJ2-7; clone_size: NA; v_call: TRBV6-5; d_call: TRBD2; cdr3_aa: CASSYHGLAGTYEQYF; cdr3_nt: TGTGCCAGCAGTTACCACGGACTAGCGGGAACCTACGAGCAGTACTTC
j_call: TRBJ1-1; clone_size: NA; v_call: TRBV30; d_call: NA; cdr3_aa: CAWSMQNTEAFF; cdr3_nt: TGTGCCTGGAGTATGCAGAACACTGAAGCTTTCTTT
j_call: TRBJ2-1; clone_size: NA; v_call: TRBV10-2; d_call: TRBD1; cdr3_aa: CASHPRDRSYNEQFF; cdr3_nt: TGCGCCAGCCATCCCCGGGACAGATCCTACAATGAGCAGTTCTTC
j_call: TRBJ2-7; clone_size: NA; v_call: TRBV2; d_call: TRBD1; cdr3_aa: CAPSGQGAYEQYF; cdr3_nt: TGTGCCCCCTCGGGACAGGGGGCTTACGAGCAGTACTTC
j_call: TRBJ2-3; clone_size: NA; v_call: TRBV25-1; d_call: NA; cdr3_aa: CASTSWGTDTQYF; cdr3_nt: TGTGCCAGCACCTCTTGGGGCACAGATACGCAGTATTTT
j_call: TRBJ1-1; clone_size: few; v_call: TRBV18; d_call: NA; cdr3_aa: CASSPSQGDNTEAFF; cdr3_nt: TGTGCCAGCTCACCATCCCAGGGCGATAACACTGAAGCTTTCTTT
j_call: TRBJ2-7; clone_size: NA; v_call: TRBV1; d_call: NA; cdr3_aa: CTSRVLGGEQYF; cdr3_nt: TGCACCAGCAGGGTCTTGGGGGGCGAGCAGTACTTC
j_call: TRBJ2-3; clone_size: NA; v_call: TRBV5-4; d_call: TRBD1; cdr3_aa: CASSLERQGGTDTQYF; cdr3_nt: TGTGCCAGCAGCTTGGAACGACAGGGGGGCACAGATACGCAGTATTTT
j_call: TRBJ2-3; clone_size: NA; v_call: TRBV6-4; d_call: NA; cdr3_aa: CASSDEGGDTQYF; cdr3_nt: TGTGCCAGCAGTGACGAGGGAGGAGATACGCAGTATTTT
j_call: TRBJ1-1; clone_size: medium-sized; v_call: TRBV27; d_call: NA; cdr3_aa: CASSLWGSEGAFF; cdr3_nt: TGTGCCAGCAGTTTATGGGGCAGCGAAGGAGCTTTCTTT
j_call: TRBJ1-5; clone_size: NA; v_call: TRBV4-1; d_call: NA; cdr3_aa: CASSQVDMGFYSNQPQHF; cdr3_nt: TGCGCCAGCAGCCAAGTTGATATGGGATTTTATAGCAATCAGCCCCAGCATTTT
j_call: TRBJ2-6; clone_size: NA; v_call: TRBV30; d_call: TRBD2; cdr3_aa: CASGGSSGANVLTF; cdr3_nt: TGTGCCTCCGGCGGGAGCTCTGGGGCCAACGTCCTGACTTTC
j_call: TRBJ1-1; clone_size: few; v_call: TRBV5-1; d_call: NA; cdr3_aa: CASSLGVGPGGTEAFF; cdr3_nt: TGCGCCAGCAGCTTGGGGGTAGGGCCCGGTGGGACTGAAGCTTTCTTT
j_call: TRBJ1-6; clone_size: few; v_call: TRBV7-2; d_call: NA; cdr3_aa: CASSRQLAGANSPLHF; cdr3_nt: TGTGCCAGCAGCCGCCAGCTTGCGGGGGCCAATTCACCCCTCCACTTT
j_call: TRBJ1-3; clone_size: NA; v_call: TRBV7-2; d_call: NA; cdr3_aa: CASSPRRSGNTIYF; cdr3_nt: TGTGCCAGCAGCCCCCGGAGGTCCGGAAACACCATATATTTT
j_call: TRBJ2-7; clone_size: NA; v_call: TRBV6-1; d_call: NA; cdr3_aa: CASREGRRYEQYF; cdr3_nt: TGTGCCAGCCGAGAGGGGCGAAGATACGAGCAGTACTTC
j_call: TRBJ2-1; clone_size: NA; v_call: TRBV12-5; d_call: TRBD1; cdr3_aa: CASGPGTGNNEQFF; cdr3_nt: TGTGCTAGTGGTCCCGGGACAGGGAATAATGAGCAGTTCTTC
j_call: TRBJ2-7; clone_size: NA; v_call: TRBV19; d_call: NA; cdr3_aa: CASSPSGAQEQYF; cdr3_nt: TGTGCCAGTAGTCCTTCGGGGGCGCAGGAGCAGTACTTC
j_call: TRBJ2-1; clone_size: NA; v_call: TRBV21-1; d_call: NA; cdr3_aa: CASLITVIQFF; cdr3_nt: TGTGCCAGCCTAATAACAGTAATCCAGTTCTTC
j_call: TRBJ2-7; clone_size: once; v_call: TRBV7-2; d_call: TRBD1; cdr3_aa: CASSRTGTGTYEQYF; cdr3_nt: TGTGCCAGCAGCCGTACCGGGACAGGGACCTACGAGCAGTACTTC
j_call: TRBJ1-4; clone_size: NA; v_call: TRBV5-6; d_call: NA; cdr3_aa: CASSFEGGPFTTNEKLFF; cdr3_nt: TGTGCCAGCAGCTTTGAGGGGGGACCATTTACAACTAATGAAAAACTGTTTTTT
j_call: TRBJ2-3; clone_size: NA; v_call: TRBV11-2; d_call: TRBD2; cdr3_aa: CASSLSGGGSTDTQYF; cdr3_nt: TGTGCCAGCAGCTTAAGCGGGGGCGGCAGTACAGATACGCAGTATTTT
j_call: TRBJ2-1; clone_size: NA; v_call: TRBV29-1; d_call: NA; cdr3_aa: CSVLGQGSHEQFF; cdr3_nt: TGCAGCGTTTTGGGTCAGGGAAGCCATGAGCAGTTCTTC
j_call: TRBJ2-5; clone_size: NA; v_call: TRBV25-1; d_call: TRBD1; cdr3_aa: CASSETGLRETQYF; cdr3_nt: TGTGCCAGCAGTGAGACAGGGTTACGGGAGACCCAGTACTTC
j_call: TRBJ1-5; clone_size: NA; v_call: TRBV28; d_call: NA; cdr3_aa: CASSPPGAVQPQHF; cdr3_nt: TGTGCCAGCAGTCCTCCAGGGGCGGTTCAGCCCCAGCATTTT
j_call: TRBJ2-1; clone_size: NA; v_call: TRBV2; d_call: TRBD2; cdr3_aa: CASRPGTSRYRADNEQFF; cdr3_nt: TGTGCCTCCCGACCAGGGACTAGCAGGTATCGGGCTGACAATGAGCAGTTCTTC
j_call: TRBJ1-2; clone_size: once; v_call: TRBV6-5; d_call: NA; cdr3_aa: CASSSQGYYGYTF; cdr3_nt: TGTGCCAGCAGTTCACAGGGCTACTATGGCTACACCTTC
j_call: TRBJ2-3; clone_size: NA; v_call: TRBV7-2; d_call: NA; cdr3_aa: CASSPGTPESQYF; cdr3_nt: TGTGCCAGCAGCCCTGGGACTCCAGAGTCGCAGTATTTT